This T cell receptor (beta chain) was recovered during a study of sequential checkpoint blockade in melanoma. This CDR3 region has 17 residues. Trimming cost V 2 bases and J 0 bases; bases outside gene matches: 7. Germline values: CDR1 LGHNT, CDR2 FRNRAP. This clone was seen just once. Using immunoSEQ multiplex PCR, the repertoire was profiled, and TCRdb retains in-frame clones only, with some absent. The sample carries about 17,000 clones, around 70% recorded once. As for treatment: randomized to nivolumab then ipilimumab (arm A) or the reverse (arm B). This chain links TRBV12-5 with TRBJ2-7; 10 positions match TRBD2. The receptor comes from a human donor with melanoma. The sequences come from CD8+ T cells sorted from blood (inferred from file names), collected from a patient given nivolumab and ipilimumab in sequence. The CDR3 is CASGLTLAGLSSYEQYF. CDR3 DNA sequence: TGTGCTAGTGGTTTGACACTAGCGGGGCTCAGCTCCTACGAGCAGTACTTC.